This T cell receptor beta chain was sequenced during a study of blood T cell repertoires in COVID-19. Here immunoSEQ multiplex PCR was the method, and the copy in TCRdb shows in-frame clones only, minus some. The sample lists about 70,000 clones; 90% were seen once. The length of the CDR3 is 14 residues. Deletions cut 2 bases from V and 0 bases from J, with 5 bases between. CDR1 and CDR2 from the germline V gene are SGHRS and YFSETQ. The clonotype originates from a human donor in a cohort sampled during active COVID-19. The rearrangement links TRBV5-1 to TRBJ1-4, with D maybe TRBD1 (5 bases). Source material: peripheral blood. The CDR3 DNA is TGCGCCAGCAGCTTCAGGGCAACTAATGAAAAACTGTTTTTT. As protein: CASSFRATNEKLFF.